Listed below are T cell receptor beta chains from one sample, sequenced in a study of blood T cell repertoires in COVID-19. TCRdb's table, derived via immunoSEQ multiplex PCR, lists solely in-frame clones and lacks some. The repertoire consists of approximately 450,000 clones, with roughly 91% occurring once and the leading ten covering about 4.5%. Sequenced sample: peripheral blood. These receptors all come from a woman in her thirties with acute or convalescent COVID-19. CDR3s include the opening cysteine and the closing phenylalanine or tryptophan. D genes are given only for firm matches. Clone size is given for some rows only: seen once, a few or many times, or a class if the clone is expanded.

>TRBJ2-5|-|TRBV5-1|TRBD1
CASSLDRGGGETQYF
TGCGCCAGCAGCTTGGATCGAGGGGGCGGGGAGACCCAGTACTTC
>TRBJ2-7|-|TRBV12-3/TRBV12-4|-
CASSFGVAEQYF
TGTGCCAGCAGTTTCGGAGTGGCCGAGCAGTACTTC
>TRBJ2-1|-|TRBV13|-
CASSPTPRNEQFF
TGTGCCAGCAGCCCTACCCCTAGAAATGAGCAGTTCTTC
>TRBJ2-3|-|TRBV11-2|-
CASSLYSSTDTQYF
TGTGCCAGCAGCCTCTACTCCTCCACAGATACGCAGTATTTT
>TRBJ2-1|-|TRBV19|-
CASSIRTPGGKNEQFF
TGTGCCAGTAGTATCCGAACCCCCGGAGGGAAGAATGAGCAGTTCTTC
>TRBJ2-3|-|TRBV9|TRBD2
CASSVVASGGTDTQYF
TGTGCCAGCAGCGTAGTTGCTAGCGGGGGCACAGATACGCAGTATTTT
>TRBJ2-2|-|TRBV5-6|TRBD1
CASSPGDRSTGELFF
TGTGCCAGCAGCCCCGGGGACAGATCCACCGGGGAGCTGTTTTTT
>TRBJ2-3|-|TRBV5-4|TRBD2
CASSRGGPSTDTQYF
TGTGCCAGCAGCCGCGGGGGACCTAGCACAGATACGCAGTATTTT
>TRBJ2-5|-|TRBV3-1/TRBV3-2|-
CASSQAWGGETQYF
TGTGCCAGCAGCCAGGCTTGGGGCGGAGAGACCCAGTACTTC
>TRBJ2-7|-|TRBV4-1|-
CASSQNRLSEQYF
TGCGCCAGCAGCCAGAATAGACTGAGCGAGCAGTACTTC
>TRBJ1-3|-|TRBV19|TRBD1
CASSQPGTASGNTIYF
TGTGCCAGTAGCCAACCCGGGACAGCCTCTGGAAACACCATATATTTT
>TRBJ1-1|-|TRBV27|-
CASSPAWGENTEAFF
TGTGCCAGCAGTCCCGCCTGGGGGGAGAACACTGAAGCTTTCTTT
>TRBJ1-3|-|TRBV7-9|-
CASSSVVNTIYF
TGTGCCAGCAGTTCAGTTGTGAACACCATATATTTT
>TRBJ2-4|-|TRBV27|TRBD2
CASSTSGLAKNIQYF
TGTGCCAGCAGTACTAGCGGGCTTGCCAAAAACATTCAGTACTTC
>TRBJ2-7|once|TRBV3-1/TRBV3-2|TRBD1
CASSPGQGLYEQYF
TGTGCCAGCAGTCCCGGACAGGGGTTATACGAGCAGTACTTC
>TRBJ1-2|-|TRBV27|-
CASSNGLQGVGYTF
TGTGCCAGCAGTAATGGGTTACAGGGCGTTGGCTACACCTTC
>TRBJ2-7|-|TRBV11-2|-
CASSFQEEQYF
TGTGCCAGCAGCTTCCAGGAAGAGCAGTACTTC
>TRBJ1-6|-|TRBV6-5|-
CASSHRTRQNSPLHF
TGTGCCAGCAGTCACCGGACTCGACAAAATTCACCCCTCCACTTT
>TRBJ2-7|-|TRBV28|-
CASSFGRLTSYEQYF
TGTGCCAGCAGTTTTGGGAGGCTCACCTCCTACGAGCAGTACTTC